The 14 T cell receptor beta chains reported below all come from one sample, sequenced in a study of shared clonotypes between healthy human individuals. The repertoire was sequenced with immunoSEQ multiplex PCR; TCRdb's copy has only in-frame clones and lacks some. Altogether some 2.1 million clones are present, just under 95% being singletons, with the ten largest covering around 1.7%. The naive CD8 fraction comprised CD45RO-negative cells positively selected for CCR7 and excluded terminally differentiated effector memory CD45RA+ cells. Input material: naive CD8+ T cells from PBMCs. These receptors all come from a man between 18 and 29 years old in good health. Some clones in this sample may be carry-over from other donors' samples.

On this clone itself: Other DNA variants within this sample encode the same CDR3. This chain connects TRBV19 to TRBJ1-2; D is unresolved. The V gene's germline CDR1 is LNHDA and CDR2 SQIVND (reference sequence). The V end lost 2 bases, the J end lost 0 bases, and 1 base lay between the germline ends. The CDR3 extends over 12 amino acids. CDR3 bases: TGTGCCAGTAGTATATCTAACTATGGCTACACCTTC. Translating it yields CASSISNYGYTF.

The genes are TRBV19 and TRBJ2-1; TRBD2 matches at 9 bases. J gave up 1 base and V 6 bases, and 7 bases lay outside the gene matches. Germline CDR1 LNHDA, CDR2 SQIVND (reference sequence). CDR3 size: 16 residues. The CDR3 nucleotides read TGTGCCAGTAGAGAGGTAGCGGGAGTGTCCTACAATGAGCAGTTCTTC. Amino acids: CASREVAGVSYNEQFF.

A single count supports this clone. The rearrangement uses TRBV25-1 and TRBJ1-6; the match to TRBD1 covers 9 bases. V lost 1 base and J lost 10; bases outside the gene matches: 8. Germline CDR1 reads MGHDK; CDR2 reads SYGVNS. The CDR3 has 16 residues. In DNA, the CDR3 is TGTGCCAGCAGTGAATGGCGGACAGGGGAAGACTCACCCCTCCACTTT. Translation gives CASSEWRTGEDSPLHF.

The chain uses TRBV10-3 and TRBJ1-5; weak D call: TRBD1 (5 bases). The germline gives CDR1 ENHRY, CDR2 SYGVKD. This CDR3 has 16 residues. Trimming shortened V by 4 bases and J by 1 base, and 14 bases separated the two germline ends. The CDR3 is CAISALGPPSNQPQHF. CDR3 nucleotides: TGTGCCATCAGTGCGTTGGGACCCCCAAGCAATCAGCCCCAGCATTTT.

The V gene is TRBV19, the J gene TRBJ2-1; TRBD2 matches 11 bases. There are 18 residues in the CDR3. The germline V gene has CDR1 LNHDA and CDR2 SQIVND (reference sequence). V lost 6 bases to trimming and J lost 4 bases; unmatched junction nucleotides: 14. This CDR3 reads CASRTHFPGTSGYNEQFF. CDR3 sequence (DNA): TGTGCCAGTAGGACCCACTTTCCCGGGACTAGCGGTTACAATGAGCAGTTCTTC. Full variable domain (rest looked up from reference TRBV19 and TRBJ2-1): DGGITQSPKYLFRKEGQNVTLSCEQNLNHDAMYWYRQDPGQGLRLIYYSQIVNDFQKGDIAEGYSVSREKKESFPLTVTSAQKNPTAFYLCASRTHFPGTSGYNEQFFGPGTRLTVL.

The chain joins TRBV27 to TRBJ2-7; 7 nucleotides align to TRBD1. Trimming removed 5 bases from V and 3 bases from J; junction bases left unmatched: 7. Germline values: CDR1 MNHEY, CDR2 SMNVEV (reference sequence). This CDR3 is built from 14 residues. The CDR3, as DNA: TGTGCCAGCAGTCCCAGACAGGGAATCTACGAGCAGTACTTC. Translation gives CASSPRQGIYEQYF.

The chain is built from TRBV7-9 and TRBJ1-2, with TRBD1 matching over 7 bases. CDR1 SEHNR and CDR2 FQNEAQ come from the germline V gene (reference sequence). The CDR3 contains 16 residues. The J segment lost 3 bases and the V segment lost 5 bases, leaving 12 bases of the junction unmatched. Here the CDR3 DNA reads TGTGCCAGCAGCCAAATGACAGGGCTTGACGACTATGGCTACACCTTC. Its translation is CASSQMTGLDDYGYTF.

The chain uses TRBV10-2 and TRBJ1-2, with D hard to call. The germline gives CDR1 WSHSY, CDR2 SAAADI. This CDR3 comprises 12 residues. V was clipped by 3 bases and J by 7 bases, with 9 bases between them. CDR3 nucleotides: TGCGCCAGCAGTGATCCGGCGGGTGGCTACACCTTC. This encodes CASSDPAGGYTF.

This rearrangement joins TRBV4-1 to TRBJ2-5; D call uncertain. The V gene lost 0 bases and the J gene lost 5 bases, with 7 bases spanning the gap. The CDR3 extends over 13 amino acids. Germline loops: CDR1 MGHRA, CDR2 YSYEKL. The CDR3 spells CASSQDSRETQYF. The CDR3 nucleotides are TGCGCCAGCAGCCAAGATTCCCGGGAGACCCAGTACTTC.

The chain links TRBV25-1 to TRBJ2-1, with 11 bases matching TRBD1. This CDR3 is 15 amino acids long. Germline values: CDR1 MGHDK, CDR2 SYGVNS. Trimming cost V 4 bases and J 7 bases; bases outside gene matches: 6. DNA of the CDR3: TGTGCCAGCAGTGGAGGACAGGGGGCTACTAATGAGCAGTTCTTC. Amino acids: CASSGGQGATNEQFF.

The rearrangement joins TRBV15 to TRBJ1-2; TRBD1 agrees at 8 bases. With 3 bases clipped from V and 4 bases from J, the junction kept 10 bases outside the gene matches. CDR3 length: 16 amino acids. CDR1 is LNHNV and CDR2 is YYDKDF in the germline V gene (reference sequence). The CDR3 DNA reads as TGTGCCACCAGCAGCTGGACAGGGAAAGGGATCTATGGCTACACCTTC. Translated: CATSSWTGKGIYGYTF.

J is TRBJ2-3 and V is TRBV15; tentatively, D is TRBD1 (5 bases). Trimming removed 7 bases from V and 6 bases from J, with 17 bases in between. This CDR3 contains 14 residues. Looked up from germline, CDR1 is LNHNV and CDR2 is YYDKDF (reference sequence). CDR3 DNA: TGTGCCACCACCTTAGGGGTGGCGGCCGATACGCAGTATTTT. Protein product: CATTLGVAADTQYF.

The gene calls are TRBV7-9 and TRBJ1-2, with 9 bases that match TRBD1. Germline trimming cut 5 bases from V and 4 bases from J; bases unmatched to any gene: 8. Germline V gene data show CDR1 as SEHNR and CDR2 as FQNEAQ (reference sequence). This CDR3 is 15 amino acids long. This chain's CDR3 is CASSQGQGIRYGYTF. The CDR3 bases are TGTGCCAGCAGCCAGGGACAGGGTATCCGCTATGGCTACACCTTC. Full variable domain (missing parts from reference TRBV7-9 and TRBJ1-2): DTGVSQNPRHKITKRGQNVTFRCDPISEHNRLYWYRQTLGQGPEFLTYFQNEAQLEKSRLLSDRFSAERPKGSFSTLEIQRTEQGDSAMYLCASSQGQGIRYGYTFGSGTRLTVV.

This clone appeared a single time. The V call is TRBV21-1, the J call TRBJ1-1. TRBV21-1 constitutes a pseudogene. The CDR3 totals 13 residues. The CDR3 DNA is TGTGCCAGCAGAGGCAGAGAGAACACTGAAGCTTTCTTT. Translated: CASRGRENTEAFF.